The present T cell receptor beta chain was sequenced within a study of identical twins. Study findings and constraints: Twins' surplus sharing was weaker for beta out-of-frame sequences. Whereas memory repertoires showed no such difference, abundant cord blood beta clonotypes carried fewer insertions. The study reached conclusions through statistical analysis that was cross-sectional, not following the same donors.

Germline V gene lookup returns CDR1 DFQATT and CDR2 SNEGSKA (reference sequence). The length of the CDR3 is 13 residues. V lost 8 bases, J lost 0 bases, and 1 base stayed unmatched. Unique molecular identifiers were present on the cDNA, and a universal primer site came from template switching. TCRdb called the 5' RACE reads again in MiXCR, with one record for every CDR3 protein. The sample lists approximately 890,000 distinct CDR3 sequences, roughly 12% occurring once. This clonotype has only a few counts. Its antigen is still unknown. These data were also filed under a second study, of yellow fever vaccine responses in identical twins.

Sequenced: PBMCs. The sequence was obtained from a woman younger than 35 in good health. The chain has TRBV20-1 and TRBJ2-1; 10 bases agree with TRBD2. The CDR3 sequence is CSRLAGSYNEQFF. In DNA form, the CDR3 reads TGCAGTAGACTAGCGGGCTCCTACAATGAGCAGTTCTTC.